The 3 T cell receptor beta chains below come from one sample, sequenced in a study of T cells in Graves' hyperthyroidism and ophthalmopathy. RNA transcripts served as the template for amplifying TCR beta CDR3 regions. When the TCR CDR3 underwent first-round RT-PCR, the HTBI primer set was used. TCRdb reanalysed the multiplex PCR reads using MiXCR and keeps one entry per CDR3 protein. The repertoire holds roughly 400,000 distinct CDR3 sequences, with about 15% as singletons. The source material was blood. All receptors come from a woman aged 18-29 years with Graves' hyperthyroidism that later progressed to Graves' ophthalmopathy.

This clonotype has only a few counts. The chain has TRBV12-3 or TRBV12-4 and TRBJ2-1; D perhaps matches TRBD1 (6 bases). This CDR3 is built from 14 residues. The V end was cut by 8 bases, the J end by 2 bases, with 13 bases between. The CDR3 region has the DNA TGTGCCAGCTCTGGACAGTGGGCCTACAATGAGCAGTTCTTC. It is translated as CASSGQWAYNEQFF.

In regard to this clonotype: Since a much larger clone is just one base distant, this may be a read error. J is TRBJ2-1 and V is TRBV7-3; 9 bases are a match to TRBD2. The V segment lost 3 bases and the J segment 9 bases; nucleotides outside the gene matches: 18. Germline CDR1 is SGHTA and CDR2 is FQGTGA. This CDR3 is 18 amino acids long. DNA for the CDR3: TGTGCCAGCAGCTTGCGGTGGCGGGAGGGTAAACTCAACAGTGAGCAGTTCTTC. Translation: CASSLRWREGKLNSEQFF.

A few counts support this clonotype. CDR3 loop: CASSFTLRVAGLGTDTQYF. The CDR3 bases are TGTGCCAGCAGCTTTACGCTGAGGGTAGCGGGTCTCGGCACAGATACGCAGTATTTT. This rearrangement joins TRBV5-5 to TRBJ2-3, with TRBD2 identical over 7 bases. CDR1 is SGHKS, CDR2 YYEKEE, per germline (reference sequence). The V segment lost 2 bases and the J segment 1 base; nucleotides outside the gene matches: 16. The CDR3 has 19 residues.